These 5 T cell receptor beta chains originate from one sample sequenced in a study of T-cell reconstitution after alpha-beta-depleted transplantation in children. A library of TCRbeta sequences, prepared with unique molecular identifiers, was generated. TCRdb itself ran the PCR reads through MiXCR, one entry per CDR3 protein. The sample includes 490,000 or so distinct CDR3 sequences, roughly a tenth of them seen just once. This material consisted of PBMCs, taken before TCRalphabeta/CD19-depleted stem cell transplant. Receptors originate from a child aged 2 to 15 with inherited bone marrow failure, due to receive a stem cell transplant.

On this clonotype: At one end the junction does not follow the germline gene, possibly because of a read error. The rearrangement joins TRBV28 to TRBJ2-7, with D unclear. The CDR3 loop spans 15 amino acids. The V gene's germline CDR1 is MDHEN and CDR2 SYDVKM. The DNA for the CDR3 is TGTGCCAGCAGACCCCCCCTCTCGGCCTCCTACGAGCAGCACTTC. Residues: CASRPPLSASYEQHF.

This clonotype was recorded at least ten times. The CDR3: CSVLGDGYTF. CDR3 in DNA: TGCAGCGTGCTTGGTGATGGCTACACCTTC. This sequence joins TRBV29-1 and TRBJ1-2; D is unresolved. With 6 bases removed from V and 6 bases from J, the gap between germline ends came to 8 bases. The CDR3 is made up of 10 amino acids. Germline CDR1 reads SQVTM; CDR2 reads ANQGSEA.

This clonotype was counted only a few times. The chain employs TRBV15 and TRBJ2-3, with 10 bases fitting TRBD2. The CDR3 covers 13 residues. V lost 10 bases and J lost 4; bases outside the gene matches: 5. CDR1 LNHNV and CDR2 YYDKDF come from the germline V gene (reference sequence). CDR3 region: CAIEAGGSDTQYF. The CDR3 DNA reads as TGTGCCATCGAAGCGGGAGGGTCAGATACGCAGTATTTT.

The chain links TRBV20-1 to TRBJ1-5; tentatively, D is TRBD1 (6 bases). V was shortened by 1 base and J by 1 base, with 14 bases between the two germline ends. Germline assignment: CDR1 DFQATT and CDR2 SNEGSKA (reference sequence). The CDR3 has 16 amino acids. The CDR3 bases are TGCAGTGCTAGAGTGGAACAGGGCGGAAGCAATCAGCCCCAGCATTTT. Amino acids: CSARVEQGGSNQPQHF.

This clonotype was picked up many times. The chain joins TRBV11-2 to TRBJ2-7; TRBD1 aligns across 7 bases. The V and J ends lost 5 bases and 0 bases, in that order; junction bases with no gene match: 7. This CDR3 contains 15 residues. The germline CDR1 and CDR2 sequences are SGHAT and FQNNGV. The CDR3 sequence: CASSTHGTASYEQYF. CDR3 in DNA: TGTGCCAGCAGCACCCATGGGACAGCCTCCTACGAGCAGTACTTC.